The 10 T cell receptor beta chains listed next were all sequenced from one sample in a study of early T cells in non-severe SARS-CoV-2 infection. TCRdb reprocessed the 5' RACE reads with MiXCR, giving one entry per CDR3 protein. The table has around 94,000 distinct CDR3 sequences, 10% to 15% seen once. Sequencing used whole blood. These receptors came from an adult who was a healthcare worker with PCR-confirmed SARS-CoV-2 infection or an uninfected control (not recorded which).

The table lists this clonotype with a few counts. The chain couples TRBV5-4 to TRBJ1-2; 9 nucleotides match TRBD1. Germline CDR1 reads SGHNT; CDR2 reads YYREEE (reference sequence). The ends lost 4 bases at V and 8 bases at J; junction bases unmatched: 6. The CDR3 covers 13 residues. CDR3 in amino acids: CASSGQGRRGYTF. CDR3 coding DNA: TGTGCCAGCAGCGGACAGGGGCGGCGCGGCTACACCTTC.

The CDR3 DNA reads TGTGCTAGTGGAACCGAACGCCGTGGGGATGAGCAGTTCTTC. It translates to CASGTERRGDEQFF. J is TRBJ2-1 and V is TRBV12-5; D unresolved. Germline loops: CDR1 LGHNT, CDR2 FRNRAP. Deletions cut 6 bases from V and 8 bases from J, with 17 bases between. The length of the CDR3 is 14 residues.

In its sample, this clonotype was seen a few times. V gene TRBV14 combines with J gene TRBJ2-1; D might be TRBD2 (6 bases). Germline V gene data show CDR1 as SGHDN and CDR2 as FVKESK. The CDR3 totals 16 residues. Trimming left V 3 bases short and J 4 bases short, with 16 bases between. CDR3 in amino acids: CASSHRPAGRYNEQFF. The CDR3 nucleotides are TGTGCCAGCAGCCATAGGCCCGCGGGACGTTACAATGAGCAGTTCTTC.

The V call is TRBV5-5, the J call TRBJ1-1, with 7 bases that match TRBD1. Germline V gives CDR1 SGHKS, CDR2 YYEKEE (reference sequence). The junction had 5 bases not matched to a gene; V was cut back by 6 bases and J by 0 bases. The CDR3 loop spans 14 amino acids. This CDR3 is CASNRDSLNTEAFF. The CDR3, as DNA: TGTGCCAGCAACCGGGACAGTTTGAACACTGAAGCTTTCTTT.

V gene TRBV12-3 or TRBV12-4 combines with J gene TRBJ2-1; 9 bases line up with TRBD1. With V trimmed by 5 bases and J by 2 bases, 4 bases remained unmatched. This CDR3 comprises 15 residues. The chain's CDR3 is CASSPTGGAYNEQFF. DNA of the CDR3: TGTGCCAGCAGTCCGACAGGGGGAGCCTACAATGAGCAGTTCTTC.

The rearrangement links TRBV11-2 to TRBJ2-3; D gene ambiguous. Trimming left V 3 bases short and J 4 bases short, with 8 bases between. The CDR3 covers 13 residues. Germline V gene sequence: CDR1 SGHAT, CDR2 FQNNGV. This CDR3 is CASSFRFPDTQYF. CDR3 sequence (DNA): TGTGCCAGCAGCTTTAGGTTCCCAGATACGCAGTATTTT.

This chain joins TRBV28 and TRBJ2-7; D is tentatively TRBD1 or TRBD2 (6 bases each). This CDR3 contains 17 residues. Germline V CDR1 and CDR2: MDHEN, SYDVKM. V gave up 7 bases and J gave up 4 bases, with 26 bases separating them. The CDR3: CASTTSVYGQGRYEQYF. CDR3 bases: TGTGCCAGCACCACTTCGGTATATGGGCAGGGGAGGTACGAGCAGTACTTC.

CDR3 nucleotide sequence: TGTGCCAGCAGTGCCCTTCCCGGGGGGGGTAACTACGAGCAGTACTTC. It yields the protein CASSALPGGGNYEQYF. The chain joins TRBV12-3 or TRBV12-4 to TRBJ2-7; TRBD2 matches at 8 bases. The CDR3 runs 16 residues. Unmatched junction bases numbered 12, after V lost 5 bases and J lost 3 bases.

The V call is TRBV29-1, the J call TRBJ2-5; D assignment may be TRBD1 or TRBD2 (6 bases each). This CDR3 is 12 amino acids long. Germline values: CDR1 SQVTM, CDR2 ANQGSEA. Trimming shortened V by 6 bases and J by 3 bases, and 11 bases separated the two germline ends. This CDR3 is CSVTGAEETQYF. The CDR3, as DNA: TGCAGCGTAACGGGGGCCGAAGAGACCCAGTACTTC.

This chain's CDR3 is CASSSVDGAYEQYF. The CDR3 nucleotides are TGTGCCAGCAGCTCTGTCGACGGAGCCTACGAGCAGTACTTC. V usage is TRBV5-6 and J usage is TRBJ2-7; D not resolved. Germline V gene data show CDR1 as SGHDT and CDR2 as YYEEEE. This CDR3 spans 14 amino acids. V was clipped by 3 bases and J by 2 bases, with 12 bases between them.